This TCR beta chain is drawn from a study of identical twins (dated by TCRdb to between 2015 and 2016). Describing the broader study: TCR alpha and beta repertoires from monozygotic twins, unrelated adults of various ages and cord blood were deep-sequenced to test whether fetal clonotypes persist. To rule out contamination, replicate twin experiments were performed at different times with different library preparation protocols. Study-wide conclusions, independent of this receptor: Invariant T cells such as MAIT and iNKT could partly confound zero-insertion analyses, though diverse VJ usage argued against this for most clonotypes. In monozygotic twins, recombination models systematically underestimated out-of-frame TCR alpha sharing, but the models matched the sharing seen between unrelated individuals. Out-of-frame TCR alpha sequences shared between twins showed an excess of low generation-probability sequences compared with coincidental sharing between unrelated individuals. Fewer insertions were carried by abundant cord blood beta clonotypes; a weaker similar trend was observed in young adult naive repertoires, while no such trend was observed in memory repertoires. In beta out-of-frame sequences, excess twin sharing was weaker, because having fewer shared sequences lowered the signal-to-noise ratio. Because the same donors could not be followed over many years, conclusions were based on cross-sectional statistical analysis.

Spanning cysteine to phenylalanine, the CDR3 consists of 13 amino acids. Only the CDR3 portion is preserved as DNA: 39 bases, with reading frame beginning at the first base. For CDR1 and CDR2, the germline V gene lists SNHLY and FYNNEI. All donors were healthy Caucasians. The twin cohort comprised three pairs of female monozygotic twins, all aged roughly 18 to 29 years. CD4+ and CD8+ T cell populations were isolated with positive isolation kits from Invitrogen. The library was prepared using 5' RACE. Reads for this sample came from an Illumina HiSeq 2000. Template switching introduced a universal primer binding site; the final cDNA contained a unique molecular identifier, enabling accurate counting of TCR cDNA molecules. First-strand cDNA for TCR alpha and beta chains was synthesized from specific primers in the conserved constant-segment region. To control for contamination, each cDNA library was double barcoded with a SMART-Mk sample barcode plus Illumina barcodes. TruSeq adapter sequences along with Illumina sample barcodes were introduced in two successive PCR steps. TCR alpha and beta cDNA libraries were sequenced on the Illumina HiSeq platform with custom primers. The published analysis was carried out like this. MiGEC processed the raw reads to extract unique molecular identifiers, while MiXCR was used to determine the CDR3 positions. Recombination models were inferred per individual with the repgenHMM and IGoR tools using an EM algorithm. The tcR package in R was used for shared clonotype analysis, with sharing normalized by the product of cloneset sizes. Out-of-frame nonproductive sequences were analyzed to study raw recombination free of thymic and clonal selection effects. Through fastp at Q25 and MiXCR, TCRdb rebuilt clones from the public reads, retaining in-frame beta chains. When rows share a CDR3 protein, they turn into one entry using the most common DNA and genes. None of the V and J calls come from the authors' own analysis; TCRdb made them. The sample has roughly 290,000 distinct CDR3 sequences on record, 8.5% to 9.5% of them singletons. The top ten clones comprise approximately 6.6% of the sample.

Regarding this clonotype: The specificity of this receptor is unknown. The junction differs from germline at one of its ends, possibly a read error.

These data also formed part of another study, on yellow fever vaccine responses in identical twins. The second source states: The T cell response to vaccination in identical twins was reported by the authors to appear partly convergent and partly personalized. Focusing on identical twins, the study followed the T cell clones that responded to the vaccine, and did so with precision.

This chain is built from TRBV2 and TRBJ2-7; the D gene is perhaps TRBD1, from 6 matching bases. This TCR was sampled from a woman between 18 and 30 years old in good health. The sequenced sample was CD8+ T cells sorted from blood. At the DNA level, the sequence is TGTGCCAGCGGTGACAGGTCCCCCTACGAGCAGTACTTC. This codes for CASGDRSPYEQYF.